Following are 28 T cell receptor beta chains from one sample sequenced in a study of cytomegalovirus exposure and HLA in healthy donors. The PCR used 60 Vbeta and 13 Jbeta primers. The table came from immunoSEQ multiplex PCR; TCRdb's copy has only in-frame clones and leaves some out. The repertoire holds about 110,000 clones, with 65% to 80% as singletons. Sequenced material: PBMCs. Every receptor here comes from a woman in her thirties or forties in good health and CMV-seronegative.

V usage is TRBV9 and J usage is TRBJ2-3, with D tentatively TRBD1 (6 bases). The CDR3 contains 15 residues. V was cut by 4 bases and J by 3 bases, with 15 bases left in between. Germline V gene lookup returns CDR1 SGDLS and CDR2 YYNGEE. For the CDR3, the DNA is TGTGCCAGCAGCCTTCTCGGGACAAGGACAGATACGCAGTATTTT. Amino acids: CASSLLGTRTDTQYF.

The chain recombines TRBV28 with TRBJ2-1; the D gene is possibly TRBD2 (6 bases). This CDR3 has 15 residues. CDR1 is MDHEN, CDR2 SYDVKM, per germline. With 10 bases removed from V and 3 bases from J, the gap between germline ends came to 19 bases. The CDR3 DNA is TGTGCCACCAACCACCCGAAGCGGGTCTACAATGAGCAGTTCTTC. It yields the protein CATNHPKRVYNEQFF.

Of note for this clone: One junction end disagrees with the germline gene, perhaps due to a read error. Other DNA sequences in this sample translate to the same CDR3. The V gene is TRBV7-8, the J gene TRBJ1-5; 9 bases fit TRBD1. The CDR3 is made up of 15 amino acids. Germline assignment: CDR1 SGHVS and CDR2 FQNEAQ. This chain's CDR3 is CASSYRDRENQPQHF. The CDR3 bases are TGCGCCAGCTCCTACAGGGACAGGGAGAATCAGCCCCAGCATTTT. Complete variable domain (other parts from reference TRBV7-8 and TRBJ1-5): GAGVSQSPRYKVAKRGQDVALRCDPISGHVSLFWYQQALGQGPEFLTYFQNEAQLDKSGLPSDRFFAERPEGSVSTLKIQRTQQEDSAVYLCASSYRDRENQPQHFGDGTRLSIL.

V and J are TRBV10-3 and TRBJ2-7; 9 nucleotides agree with TRBD1. V lost 6 bases and J lost 5; bases outside the gene matches: 5. This CDR3 spans 13 amino acids. Germline V CDR1 and CDR2: ENHRY, SYGVKD. The CDR3 sequence: CAIRQGDRDEQYF. The CDR3, as DNA: TGTGCCATCAGACAAGGGGACAGGGACGAGCAGTACTTC.

The J gene is TRBJ1-1, the V gene TRBV7-8, with TRBD1 matching 8 bases. The length of the CDR3 is 14 residues. Germline V lookup: CDR1 SGHVS, CDR2 FQNEAQ. J gave up 0 bases and V 4 bases, and 1 base lay outside the gene matches. The CDR3 sequence: CASSWTGMNTEAFF. CDR3 in DNA: TGTGCCAGCAGCTGGACAGGGATGAACACTGAAGCTTTCTTT.

Here the CDR3 DNA reads TGTGCCAGCAGATTTTCCAGGGGAAGCAATCAGCCCCAGCATTTT. Residues: CASRFSRGSNQPQHF. The chain uses TRBV27 and TRBJ1-5; tentative D call: TRBD1 (6 bases). Per the germline V gene, CDR1 is MNHEY and CDR2 is SMNVEV (reference sequence). V lost 6 bases and J 1 base, leaving 13 bases between the germline ends. The CDR3 runs to 15 residues.

The chain is built from TRBV18 and TRBJ2-3; TRBD1 matches at 10 bases. The V gene end was trimmed by 4 bases and the J gene end by 4 bases; junction bases not matched to a gene: 5. The CDR3 contains 15 residues. The germline CDR1 and CDR2 sequences are KGHSH and LQKENI. DNA of the CDR3: TGTGCCAGCTCACTAGGGACAGGGGAATCAGATACGCAGTATTTT. Its translation: CASSLGTGESDTQYF.

The V and J genes are TRBV27 and TRBJ1-4; 7 bases agree with TRBD1. The V segment lost 5 bases and the J segment 10 bases; nucleotides outside the gene matches: 10. Per germline, CDR1 MNHEY and CDR2 SMNVEV (reference sequence). The CDR3 length is 14 residues. CDR3 in DNA: TGTGCCAGCAGTACCGACAGGGTAAGAGGAAAACTGTTTTTT. As protein: CASSTDRVRGKLFF. The full variable domain, in which reference TRBV27 and TRBJ1-4 provide the parts outside the CDR3, is EAQVTQNPRYLITVTGKKLTVTCSQNMNHEYMSWYRQDPGLGLRQIYYSMNVEVTDKGDVPEGYKVSRKEKRNFPLILESPSPNQTSLYFCASSTDRVRGKLFFGSGTQLSVL.

To note about this clone: Distinct nucleotide sequences in the sample also encode this CDR3. The chain links TRBV19 to TRBJ2-2; 7 bases align to TRBD2. In germline, CDR1 is LNHDA, CDR2 SQIVND (reference sequence). Losses at the gene ends were 10 bases for V and 3 bases for J; bases not matched to a gene: 14. This CDR3 spans 16 amino acids. CDR3 nucleotides: TGTGCCAACCTCGGGCCCTGGCGGGAGTACACCGGGGAGCTGTTTTTT. Translating gives CANLGPWREYTGELFF.

The V call is TRBV11-2, the J call TRBJ2-7; 8 bases map to TRBD2. This CDR3 contains 13 residues. Germline V gives CDR1 SGHAT, CDR2 FQNNGV. Unmatched junction bases numbered 1, after V lost 3 bases and J lost 3 bases. CDR3 nucleotide sequence: TGTGCCAGCAGCTTCGGGGGGGACTACGAGCAGTACTTC. Encoded protein: CASSFGGDYEQYF.

This clone was seen only a few times. V is TRBV30 and J is TRBJ2-2, with unresolved D. The CDR3 length is 14 residues. Looked up from germline, CDR1 is GTSNPN and CDR2 is SVGIG (reference sequence). The V end lost 4 bases, the J end lost 7 bases, and 16 bases lay between the germline ends. The CDR3 loop is CAWKVSKEYGELFF. The CDR3 nucleotides read TGTGCCTGGAAAGTCTCTAAAGAGTACGGGGAGCTGTTTTTT.

The V and J genes are TRBV18 and TRBJ1-1; the match to TRBD1 covers 8 bases. The germline gives CDR1 KGHSH, CDR2 LQKENI. V gave up 1 base and J gave up 2 bases; unmatched junction bases: 6. This CDR3 spans 16 amino acids. The DNA of the CDR3 is TGTGCCAGCTCACCACGCGCAGGGGGCTTAAACACTGAAGCTTTCTTT. This gives the protein CASSPRAGGLNTEAFF.

In DNA form, the CDR3 reads TGTGCCAGCAGCTTCAGGGTTGTGAACACTGAAGCTTTCTTT. Encoded protein: CASSFRVVNTEAFF. The chain couples TRBV13 to TRBJ1-1, with D possibly matching TRBD1 (5 bases). The CDR3 has 14 residues. V was pared by 3 bases and J by 0 bases, with 8 bases between. Germline CDR1 reads PRHDT; CDR2 reads FYEKMQ (reference sequence).

In nucleotides, the CDR3 is TGTGCCAGCAGTGTACGAACTAGCGGGGGCGATGTAGATACGCAGTATTTT. It encodes CASSVRTSGGDVDTQYF. The chain links TRBV6-1 to TRBJ2-3; 11 positions agree with TRBD2. The CDR3 covers 17 residues. The germline CDR1 and CDR2 sequences are MNHNS and SASEGT. V was pared by 4 bases and J by 5 bases, with 11 bases of the junction left unmatched.

This chain links TRBV6-5 with TRBJ1-4; D is ambiguous. V was shortened by 5 bases and J by 7 bases, with 5 bases between the two germline ends. This CDR3 spans 11 amino acids. Germline V lookup: CDR1 MNHEY, CDR2 SVGAGI. CDR3 sequence reads: CASSPGEKLFF. The DNA for the CDR3 is TGTGCCAGCAGTCCGGGTGAAAAACTGTTTTTT.

The rearrangement joins TRBV5-1 to TRBJ2-7, with D uncertain. V was clipped by 0 bases and J by 2 bases, with 6 bases between them. CDR1 and CDR2 from the germline V gene are SGHRS and YFSETQ. This CDR3 is built from 13 residues. CDR3 region: CASSLGRTYEQYF. The CDR3 DNA sequence: TGCGCCAGCAGCTTGGGCAGGACCTACGAGCAGTACTTC.

The J gene is TRBJ2-3, the V gene TRBV6-1; 11 positions agree with TRBD2. Germline V CDR1 and CDR2: MNHNS, SASEGT. After removal of 4 bases from V and 2 bases from J, the junction contained 2 bases not matched to a gene. The CDR3 sequence is 15 residues long. The CDR3 coding sequence is TGTGCCAGCAGTGGACTAGCGGGGTACACAGATACGCAGTATTTT. Residues: CASSGLAGYTDTQYF.

The chain carries TRBV2 and TRBJ1-4; the match to TRBD1 covers 7 bases. Germline CDR1 reads SNHLY; CDR2 reads FYNNEI. This CDR3 has 16 residues. Losses at the gene ends were 2 bases for V and 8 bases for J; bases not matched to a gene: 11. CDR3 in DNA: TGTGCCAGCAGTGAATCCCTGACAGGGAGTAAAGAAAAACTGTTTTTT. Translation gives CASSESLTGSKEKLFF.

This chain joins TRBV7-9 and TRBJ1-4; tentatively, D is TRBD1 (5 bases). CDR1 and CDR2 from the germline V gene are SEHNR and FQNEAQ (reference sequence). CDR3 size: 16 residues. V lost 1 base and J lost 5, with 14 bases in between. The CDR3 DNA reads as TGTGCCAGCAGCTTAGGATCTGGGGGACTGAATGAAAAACTGTTTTTT. Protein: CASSLGSGGLNEKLFF.

The gene calls are TRBV28 and TRBJ1-2, with D tentatively TRBD1 (6 bases). CDR3 length equals 13 residues. The germline V gene encodes CDR1 MDHEN and CDR2 SYDVKM. V lost 6 bases and J lost 0, with 8 bases in between. The CDR3, as DNA: TGTGCCAGCAGAAGGACAGCTAACTATGGCTACACCTTC. Encoded protein: CASRRTANYGYTF.

This clone was detected once. J is TRBJ1-6 and V is TRBV28; 9 bases are shared with TRBD1. V shed 5 bases and J 6 bases; nucleotides not matched to a gene: 11. Germline CDR1 reads MDHEN; CDR2 reads SYDVKM. The CDR3 is made up of 17 amino acids. DNA for the CDR3: TGTGCCAGCAGTCGACGGAGGACAGGGGCGAGTAATTCACCCCTCCACTTT. This sequence encodes CASSRRRTGASNSPLHF.

The V gene is TRBV5-5, the J gene TRBJ1-1; maybe TRBD1 (5 bases). The germline V gene encodes CDR1 SGHKS and CDR2 YYEKEE (reference sequence). The CDR3 runs to 14 residues. V lost 1 base to trimming and J lost 4 bases, with 11 bases between them. The CDR3, as DNA: TGTGCCAGCAGCTTGCCGGCCCAGGGCACTGAAGCTTTCTTT. This sequence encodes CASSLPAQGTEAFF.

The chain links TRBV4-2 to TRBJ2-1; 12 bases agree with TRBD1. The CDR3 covers 16 residues. The germline V gene encodes CDR1 LGHNA and CDR2 YNFKEQ. V was pared by 1 base and J by 7 bases, with 5 bases of the junction left unmatched. CDR3 protein: CASSQAGTGGGNEQFF. DNA for the CDR3: TGTGCCAGCAGCCAAGCGGGGACAGGGGGCGGGAATGAGCAGTTCTTC.

The gene calls are TRBV27 and TRBJ1-1; 8 nucleotides agree with TRBD1. Germline lookup yields CDR1 MNHEY and CDR2 SMNVEV (reference sequence). Trimming cost V 5 bases and J 5 bases; bases outside gene matches: 10. The CDR3 covers 15 residues. CDR3 amino acids: CASSILRGPRTEAFF. The DNA of the CDR3 is TGTGCCAGCAGTATCCTCAGGGGGCCTAGGACTGAAGCTTTCTTT.

This rearrangement joins TRBV19 to TRBJ2-7, with a tentative D call TRBD1 (6 bases). CDR3 length equals 14 residues. The germline V and J ends were trimmed by 3 bases and 6 bases, with 15 bases remaining between them. Germline-derived CDR1 and CDR2 are LNHDA and SQIVND (reference sequence). The chain's CDR3 is CASSINAQGIEQYF. The CDR3, as DNA: TGTGCCAGTAGTATCAATGCCCAGGGGATCGAGCAGTACTTC.

This chain joins TRBV7-2 and TRBJ2-3, with TRBD1 matching 8 bases. There are 15 residues in the CDR3. Germline lookup yields CDR1 SGHTA and CDR2 FQGNSA. V was clipped by 5 bases and J by 1 base; unmatched bases: 5. Here the CDR3 DNA reads TGTGCCAGCAGCCCATTGACAGGGGGCACAGATACGCAGTATTTT. Protein product: CASSPLTGGTDTQYF. Full variable domain (rest looked up from reference TRBV7-2 and TRBJ2-3): GAGVSQSPSNKVTEKGKDVELRCDPISGHTALYWYRQSLGQGLEFLIYFQGNSAPDKSGLPSDRFSAERTGGSVSTLTIQRTQQEDSAVYLCASSPLTGGTDTQYFGPGTRLTVL.

The rearrangement uses TRBV27 and TRBJ2-1; no reliable D call. The CDR3 is 12 residues long. Germline V gene lookup returns CDR1 MNHEY and CDR2 SMNVEV (reference sequence). Trimming shortened V by 3 bases and J by 10 bases, and 10 bases separated the two germline ends. Written as DNA, the CDR3 is TGTGCCAGCAGTTTCTTGGGCCGAGAGCAGTTCTTC. Protein sequence: CASSFLGREQFF.

This rearrangement joins TRBV7-8 to TRBJ1-5; D is perhaps TRBD1 (5 bases). Germline V gene data show CDR1 as SGHVS and CDR2 as FQNEAQ. The CDR3 consists of 14 residues. V lost 1 base and J lost 6, with 10 bases in between. This chain's CDR3 is CASSLGSQGQPQHF. Written as DNA, the CDR3 is TGTGCCAGCAGCTTAGGTTCTCAGGGTCAGCCCCAGCATTTT. Full variable domain (outside the CDR3, taken from reference TRBV7-8 and TRBJ1-5): GAGVSQSPRYKVAKRGQDVALRCDPISGHVSLFWYQQALGQGPEFLTYFQNEAQLDKSGLPSDRFFAERPEGSVSTLKIQRTQQEDSAVYLCASSLGSQGQPQHFGDGTRLSIL.